This TCR beta chain is drawn from a study of control samples from healthy donors and cancer patients. Only in-frame clones appear in the TCRdb table, and some are missing; sequencing was by immunoSEQ multiplex PCR. In the table there are about 160,000 clones, approximately 93% of which are singletons. V lost 0 bases and J lost 0, with 12 bases in between. This CDR3 region has 17 residues. CDR1 is LGHNA and CDR2 is YSLEER in the germline V gene. Sequencing was done on a sample of blood. This clonotype was obtained from a woman aged 35 to 49 in good health. The chain uses TRBV4-3 and TRBJ1-3; no reliable D call. CDR3: CASSQETGSSSGNTIYF. CDR3 bases: TGCGCCAGCAGCCAAGAAACCGGCTCTTCCTCTGGAAACACCATATATTTT.